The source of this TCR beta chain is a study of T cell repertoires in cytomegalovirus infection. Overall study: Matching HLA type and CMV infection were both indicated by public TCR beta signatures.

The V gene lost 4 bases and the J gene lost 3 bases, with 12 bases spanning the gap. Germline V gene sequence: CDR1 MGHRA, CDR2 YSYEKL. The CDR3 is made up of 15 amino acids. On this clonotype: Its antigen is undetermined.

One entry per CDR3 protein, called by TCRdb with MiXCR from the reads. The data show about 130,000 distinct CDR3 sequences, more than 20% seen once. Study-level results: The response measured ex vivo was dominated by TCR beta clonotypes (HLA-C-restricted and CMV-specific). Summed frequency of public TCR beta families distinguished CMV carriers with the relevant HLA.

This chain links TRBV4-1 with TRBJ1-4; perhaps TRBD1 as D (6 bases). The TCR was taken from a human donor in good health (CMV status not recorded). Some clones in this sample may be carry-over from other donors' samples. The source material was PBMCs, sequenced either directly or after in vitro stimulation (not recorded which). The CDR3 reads CASSLQQGPNEKLFF. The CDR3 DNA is TGCGCCAGCAGCCTCCAACAGGGTCCTAATGAAAAACTGTTTTTT.